The 8 T cell receptor beta chains in this list originate from one sample, sequenced in a study of T cell repertoires in cytomegalovirus infection. MiXCR, run by TCRdb on the reads, gives a single entry per CDR3 protein. The data hold roughly 800,000 distinct CDR3 sequences, with approximately 32% observed a single time. These receptors are not linked to any known antigen. Sequencing was performed on cultured CD8+ T cells from PBMCs, taken from culture after CMV antigen stimulation. The receptors come from a human donor in good health (CMV status not recorded). Some clones in this sample may be carry-over from other donors' samples.

This chain joins TRBV7-2 and TRBJ2-7; TRBD1 is a possible D gene (5 bases). V was cut by 5 bases and J by 5 bases, with 13 bases left in between. Looked up from germline, CDR1 is SGHTA and CDR2 is FQGNSA. There are 13 residues in the CDR3. CDR3 coding DNA: TGTGCCAGCAGCCTAGGGGTGGCGGACGAGCAGTACTTC. Its protein product is CASSLGVADEQYF.

The CDR3 bases are TGCAGTGCTAGAGATTATCTGCAGGGATCAAACACTGAAGCTTTCTTT. Protein product: CSARDYLQGSNTEAFF. This chain joins TRBV20-1 and TRBJ1-1; D is perhaps TRBD1 (5 bases). Looked up from germline, CDR1 is DFQATT and CDR2 is SNEGSKA (reference sequence). The CDR3 length is 16 residues. The ends were cut back, 0 bases at V and 2 bases at J, with 16 bases in the middle.

The chain joins TRBV27 to TRBJ1-2, with D perhaps matching TRBD1 (6 bases). Between the trimmed V and J ends, which lost 5 bases and 2 bases, there was a span of 12 bases. The V gene's germline CDR1 is MNHEY and CDR2 SMNVEV (reference sequence). The CDR3 is 14 residues long. CDR3 coding DNA: TGTGCCAGCAGTAAGCAGGGGCGAAACTATGGCTACACCTTC. This encodes CASSKQGRNYGYTF.

The chain carries TRBV6-2 or TRBV6-3 and TRBJ2-1, with TRBD2 matching over 8 bases. V lost 4 bases and J lost 6; bases outside the gene matches: 5. Germline CDR1 reads MNHEY; CDR2 reads SVGEGT. The CDR3 is made up of 14 amino acids. The CDR3 DNA reads TGTGCCAGCAGTTCGGGACTAGGGGGCAATGAGCAGTTCTTC. Translation: CASSSGLGGNEQFF.

This clonotype was detected a few times. This chain links TRBV2 with TRBJ2-3; the D is unclear. CDR3 length: 13 residues. CDR1 and CDR2 from the germline V gene are SNHLY and FYNNEI. The germline V and J ends were trimmed by 2 bases and 7 bases, with 10 bases remaining between them. CDR3 sequence (DNA): TGTGCCAGCAGTGAACCCCCGCAATATACGCAGTATTTT. Protein: CASSEPPQYTQYF. Looking up the rest from reference TRBV2 and TRBJ2-3 gives the full variable domain: EPEVTQTPSHQVTQMGQEVILRCVPISNHLYFYWYRQILGQKVEFLVSFYNNEISEKSEIFDDQFSVERPDGSNFTLKIRSTKLEDSAMYFCASSEPPQYTQYFGPGTRLTVL.

The rearrangement joins TRBV28 to TRBJ2-7, with 10 bases fitting TRBD2. CDR3 length: 15 amino acids. Germline CDR1 reads MDHEN; CDR2 reads SYDVKM. The V segment lost 10 bases and the J segment 3 bases; nucleotides outside the gene matches: 12. CDR3 nucleotides: TGTGCCACATTTCCTCTAGCGGGGGACCGCTACGAGCAGTACGTC. Translating it yields CATFPLAGDRYEQYV.

This clonotype occurred a few times. V gene TRBV20-1 combines with J gene TRBJ2-7; D remains ambiguous. Looked up from germline, CDR1 is DFQATT and CDR2 is SNEGSKA (reference sequence). Trimming left V 1 base short and J 3 bases short, with 13 bases between. The length of the CDR3 is 14 residues. The CDR3 bases are TGCAGTGCTAGAGGGGTCAGACAAAGCTACGAGCAGTACTTC. Translated, it gives CSARGVRQSYEQYF.

A remark on this clonotype: This may be a read error, as it is one base from a much larger clone. The chain recombines TRBV7-4 with TRBJ1-6; no reliable D call. There are 15 residues in the CDR3. Germline-derived CDR1 and CDR2 are SGHVT and SQSDAQ. As DNA, the CDR3 is TGTGCCAACAGCTTAGTCTCAGGATATGATTCACCCCTCCACTTT. It codes for CANSLVSGYDSPLHF.